A single sample is the source of the 13 T cell receptor beta chains below, sequenced in a study of blood T cell repertoires in COVID-19. TCRdb's table, derived via immunoSEQ multiplex PCR, lists solely in-frame clones and lacks some. The table shows about 260,000 clones, with over 70% occurring only once. The sample taken for sequencing was peripheral blood. Receptors were obtained from a middle-aged woman who had recovered from COVID-19.

The rearrangement uses TRBV9 and TRBJ2-1; 9 bases match TRBD1. CDR1 and CDR2 from the germline V gene are SGDLS and YYNGEE. J was trimmed by 7 bases and V by 5 bases; bases with no gene match: 13. The CDR3 runs 16 residues. CDR3 amino acids: CASRGTGTGYGNEQFF. The CDR3 bases are TGTGCCAGCAGGGGTACTGGGACAGGGTATGGAAATGAGCAGTTCTTC.

The chain has TRBV5-1 and TRBJ1-2; D is undetermined. Germline V CDR1 and CDR2: SGHRS, YFSETQ. Trimming removed 4 bases at V and 4 bases at J, with 14 bases between. This CDR3 is 14 amino acids long. The CDR3 loop reads CASSPPREGYGYTF. The CDR3 nucleotides read TGCGCCAGCAGCCCCCCGCGAGAGGGCTATGGCTACACCTTC.

The V call is TRBV18, the J call TRBJ2-7; TRBD1 agrees at 9 bases. The CDR3 covers 14 residues. Germline V gene data show CDR1 as KGHSH and CDR2 as LQKENI. V lost 3 bases, J lost 4 bases, and 4 bases stayed unmatched. The CDR3, as DNA: TGTGCCAGCTCACCGGGGGACAGGGTTTACGAGCAGTACTTC. Amino acids: CASSPGDRVYEQYF.

The rearrangement joins TRBV3-1 (or the pseudogene TRBV3-2) to TRBJ2-5, with 8 bases lining up with TRBD1. Germline CDR1 is LGHDT and CDR2 is YNNKEL (reference sequence). The J segment lost 5 bases and the V segment lost 4 bases, leaving 6 bases of the junction unmatched. CDR3 length: 14 amino acids. The CDR3 DNA reads as TGTGCCAGCAGCCCCGGACAGGGTTGGGAGACCCAGTACTTC. Translated: CASSPGQGWETQYF.

The count of this clone is one. The V and J genes are TRBV9 and TRBJ2-1; 10 nucleotides agree with TRBD1. The CDR3 spans 17 residues. CDR1 and CDR2 from the germline V gene are SGDLS and YYNGEE. V shed 3 bases and J 6 bases; nucleotides not matched to a gene: 12. CDR3 in amino acids: CASSASFRDRGSNEQFF. The CDR3 nucleotides are TGTGCCAGCAGCGCTTCTTTTCGGGACAGGGGTTCCAATGAGCAGTTCTTC.

The chain carries TRBV5-1 and TRBJ2-7; a possible D gene is TRBD2 (5 bases). From germline, CDR1 is SGHRS and CDR2 YFSETQ. The CDR3 sequence is 14 residues long. V shed 3 bases and J shed 7 bases, with 17 bases lying between them. CDR3 in amino acids: CASSWRTSPKEQYF. CDR3 DNA sequence: TGCGCCAGCAGCTGGCGGACTTCCCCAAAGGAGCAGTACTTC.

The chain employs TRBV2 and TRBJ1-5; D remains ambiguous. In germline, CDR1 is SNHLY, CDR2 FYNNEI. Trimming stripped 3 bases from V and 0 bases from J, with 15 bases between. This CDR3 is built from 17 residues. CDR3 DNA sequence: TGTGCCAGCAGTGAGACCGGGTCGTGGTATAGCAATCAGCCCCAGCATTTT. It specifies CASSETGSWYSNQPQHF. Full variable domain (missing parts from reference TRBV2 and TRBJ1-5): EPEVTQTPSHQVTQMGQEVILRCVPISNHLYFYWYRQILGQKVEFLVSFYNNEISEKSEIFDDQFSVERPDGSNFTLKIRSTKLEDSAMYFCASSETGSWYSNQPQHFGDGTRLSIL.

The chain couples TRBV27 to TRBJ1-1; a weak D match, TRBD1 (5 bases). Trimming cost V 1 base and J 5 bases, with 17 bases left between them. The CDR3 runs to 16 residues. CDR1 is MNHEY, CDR2 SMNVEV, per germline (reference sequence). The CDR3 DNA is TGTGCCAGCAGTTTATACGGGGGGAGGGTACGGACTGAAGCTTTCTTT. Its protein product is CASSLYGGRVRTEAFF.

The chain is built from TRBV9 and TRBJ1-1; possibly TRBD1 for D (5 bases). Germline V lookup: CDR1 SGDLS, CDR2 YYNGEE. Deletions cut 0 bases from V and 6 bases from J, with 12 bases between. There are 14 residues in the CDR3. CDR3 amino acids: CASSVDQGGAEAFF. In DNA form, the CDR3 reads TGTGCCAGCAGCGTAGATCAGGGAGGGGCTGAAGCTTTCTTT.

The chain couples TRBV2 to TRBJ1-2; 11 bases agree with TRBD1. The V and J ends lost 6 bases and 1 base, in that order; junction bases with no gene match: 7. CDR3 length equals 16 residues. Germline CDR1 SNHLY, CDR2 FYNNEI. In DNA form, the CDR3 reads TGTGCCAGCAGCCCGGGACAGGGGGGCTTTAACTATGGCTACACCTTC. Translation: CASSPGQGGFNYGYTF.

The J gene is TRBJ1-3, the V gene TRBV5-6, with TRBD1 identical over 8 bases. This CDR3 spans 16 amino acids. With 3 bases clipped from V and 5 bases from J, the junction kept 10 bases outside the gene matches. Germline loops: CDR1 SGHDT, CDR2 YYEEEE. The CDR3 nucleotides are TGTGCCAGCAGCTGGAGGCCAGGGGGCCTGAGAAACACCATATATTTT. It translates to CASSWRPGGLRNTIYF.

V gene TRBV6-1 combines with J gene TRBJ1-2; 7 bases match TRBD1. V lost 4 bases and J lost 0; bases outside the gene matches: 8. This CDR3 spans 16 amino acids. Germline CDR1 MNHNS, CDR2 SASEGT. For the CDR3, the DNA is TGTGCCAGCAGTGCGCTAAAGGGGGCCTCTAACTATGGCTACACCTTC. Residues: CASSALKGASNYGYTF.

In this sample, this clone turned up a few times. The rearrangement uses TRBV11-3 and TRBJ1-5, with 7 bases lining up with TRBD1. Germline V gives CDR1 SGHNT, CDR2 YENEEA. The CDR3 spans 16 residues. V shed 6 bases, J shed 6 bases, and the junction held 14 bases outside the gene matches. CDR3 bases: TGTGCCAGCAGTTTACAGGGGACACAACCTAGTCAGCCCCAGCATTTT. Protein: CASSLQGTQPSQPQHF.